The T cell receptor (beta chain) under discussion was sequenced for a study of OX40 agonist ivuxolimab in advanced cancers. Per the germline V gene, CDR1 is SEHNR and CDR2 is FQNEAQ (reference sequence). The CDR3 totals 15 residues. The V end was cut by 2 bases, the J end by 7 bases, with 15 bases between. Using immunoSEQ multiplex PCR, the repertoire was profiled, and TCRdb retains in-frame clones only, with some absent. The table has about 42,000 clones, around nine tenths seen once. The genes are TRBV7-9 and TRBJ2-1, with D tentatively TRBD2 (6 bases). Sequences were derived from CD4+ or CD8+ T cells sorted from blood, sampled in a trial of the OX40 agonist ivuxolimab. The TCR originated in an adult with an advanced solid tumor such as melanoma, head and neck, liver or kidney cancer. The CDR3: CASSLLAQRGNEQFF. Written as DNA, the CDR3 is TGTGCCAGCAGCTTACTAGCGCAACGGGGTAATGAGCAGTTCTTC.